A single sample gave rise to the 20 T cell receptor beta chains below, sequenced in a study of a mutant IDH1 vaccine in newly diagnosed glioma. No antigens are known for them. The sample's time point: week 35, safety follow-up. Vaccination comprised doses that each held 300 ug of mutant IDH1 20-mer peptide, plus topical imiquimod. Profiling relied on immunoSEQ multiplex PCR, and the TCRdb table lists in-frame clones only, not all of them. The sample has approximately 30,000 clones, around 76% seen once; the top ten hold over 6.5%. This specimen was PBMCs, taken from a glioma patient whose treatment included an IDH1 peptide vaccine. The source is a man in his fifties or sixties with glioma.

The V and J genes are TRBV19 and TRBJ2-7; a possible D gene is TRBD2 (5 bases). CDR1 and CDR2 (germline): LNHDA, SQIVND (reference sequence). CDR3 length equals 15 residues. Trimming shortened V by 1 base and J by 0 bases, and 10 bases separated the two germline ends. The CDR3 DNA follows: TGTGCCAGTAGTATAGGGCGAGGGAGCTCCTACGAGCAGTACTTC. It translates to CASSIGRGSSYEQYF.

This clone has just one count. The chain recombines TRBV9 with TRBJ1-2, with 9 bases identical to TRBD1. Germline V gene data show CDR1 as SGDLS and CDR2 as YYNGEE. V shed 0 bases, J shed 4 bases, and the junction held 4 bases outside the gene matches. CDR3 length equals 15 residues. The CDR3 reads CASSVGGQGSYGYTF. The CDR3 coding sequence is TGTGCCAGCAGCGTAGGGGGACAGGGATCCTATGGCTACACCTTC.

The CDR3 DNA reads TGTGCCTGGAGGAACCTTGCCACCTCTGGAAACACCATATATTTT. It codes for CAWRNLATSGNTIYF. The rearrangement joins TRBV30 to TRBJ1-3; D is unclear. Germline values: CDR1 GTSNPN, CDR2 SVGIG (reference sequence). This CDR3 spans 15 amino acids. The V and J ends lost 3 bases and 0 bases respectively, with 12 bases between them.

The chain has TRBV30 and TRBJ1-5; D unclear. The CDR3 length is 13 residues. V was trimmed by 0 bases and J by 3 bases, leaving 6 bases between them. Germline CDR1 is GTSNPN and CDR2 is SVGIG (reference sequence). CDR3 loop: CAWSVRDNQPQHF. The DNA of the CDR3 is TGTGCCTGGAGTGTAAGGGACAATCAGCCCCAGCATTTT.

Only one count was recorded for this clone. The genes are TRBV7-3 and TRBJ1-1; no definite D call. Germline-derived CDR1 and CDR2 are SGHTA and FQGTGA. This CDR3 region has 16 residues. V was shortened by 1 base and J by 0 bases, with 12 bases between the two germline ends. The CDR3 region is CASSLNNPGLNTEAFF. DNA for the CDR3: TGTGCCAGCAGCTTAAACAATCCGGGTCTGAACACTGAAGCTTTCTTT. Based on the CDR3 plus reference TRBV7-3 and TRBJ1-1, the full variable domain is GAGVSQTPSNKVTEKGKYVELRCDPISGHTALYWYRQSLGQGPEFLIYFQGTGAADDSGLPNDRFFAVRPEGSVSTLKIQRTERGDSAVYLCASSLNNPGLNTEAFFGQGTRLTVV.

This chain links TRBV2 with TRBJ1-2; a possible D gene is TRBD1 (6 bases). CDR1 is SNHLY, CDR2 FYNNEI, per germline. V was trimmed by 3 bases and J by 7 bases, leaving 15 bases between them. The CDR3 is 14 amino acids. The CDR3 bases are TGTGCCAGCAGTGATGTGGGGGGCGAGGTTGGCTACACCTTC. This sequence encodes CASSDVGGEVGYTF.

In this sample, this clone turned up once. The V gene is TRBV6-5, the J gene TRBJ2-7; TRBD1 matches at 8 bases. The CDR3 is made up of 16 amino acids. The germline CDR1 and CDR2 sequences are MNHEY and SVGAGI. V was pared by 4 bases and J by 0 bases, with 8 bases of the junction left unmatched. The CDR3 protein is CASSSRRTGSSYEQYF. The CDR3 region has the DNA TGTGCCAGCAGTTCGCGGAGGACAGGGTCCTCCTACGAGCAGTACTTC.

The count of this clone is one. J is TRBJ2-2 and V is TRBV6-4, with 9 bases lining up with TRBD2. The CDR3 runs 14 residues. CDR1 MRHNA and CDR2 SNTAGT come from the germline V gene. V shed 6 bases, J shed 4 bases, and the junction held 3 bases outside the gene matches. The CDR3 sequence is CASRRLAATGELFF. The CDR3 nucleotides read TGTGCCAGCAGGAGACTAGCGGCCACCGGGGAGCTGTTTTTT.

The CDR3 bases are TGCAGCGCACAGGACGGGAATGAGCAGTTCTTC. Protein: CSAQDGNEQFF. The rearrangement uses TRBV29-1 and TRBJ2-1, with a tentative D call TRBD1 (5 bases). Trimming stripped 7 bases from V and 7 bases from J, with 11 bases between. The CDR3 is 11 amino acids. The germline V gene has CDR1 SQVTM and CDR2 ANQGSEA.

The chain links TRBV20-1 to TRBJ1-2; D is ambiguous. There are 11 residues in the CDR3. Trimming removed 4 bases from V and 4 bases from J, with 7 bases in between. The germline CDR1 and CDR2 sequences are DFQATT and SNEGSKA (reference sequence). CDR3 sequence: CSAIGSYGYTF. CDR3 bases: TGCAGTGCTATTGGGAGCTATGGCTACACCTTC.

Only a few counts were recorded for this clone. V gene TRBV19 combines with J gene TRBJ2-1; D is unresolved. The CDR3 spans 13 residues. From germline, CDR1 is LNHDA and CDR2 SQIVND (reference sequence). V dropped 5 bases and J dropped 4 bases, with 9 bases sitting between them. The CDR3 loop is CASSGSIYNEQFF. Written as DNA, the CDR3 is TGTGCCAGTAGTGGCAGTATTTACAATGAGCAGTTCTTC.

This chain links TRBV7-9 with TRBJ2-1, with D perhaps matching TRBD1 (5 bases). CDR3 length equals 12 residues. V lost 5 bases, J lost 8 bases, and 10 bases lay in between. The germline V gene encodes CDR1 SEHNR and CDR2 FQNEAQ (reference sequence). The CDR3 sequence: CASSPQQDEQFF. CDR3 sequence (DNA): TGTGCCAGCAGCCCTCAACAGGATGAGCAGTTCTTC. The variable domain in full, with the rest retrieved from reference TRBV7-9 and TRBJ2-1, is DTGVSQNPRHKITKRGQNVTFRCDPISEHNRLYWYRQTLGQGPEFLTYFQNEAQLEKSRLLSDRFSAERPKGSFSTLEIQRTEQGDSAMYLCASSPQQDEQFFGPGTRLTVL.

The gene calls are TRBV18 and TRBJ2-1; D not certain. CDR1 is KGHSH, CDR2 LQKENI, per germline. This CDR3 contains 14 residues. The germline V and J ends were trimmed by 3 bases and 10 bases, with 16 bases remaining between them. This chain's CDR3 is CASSPLIGPSEQFF. CDR3 nucleotide sequence: TGTGCCAGCTCACCGTTAATTGGGCCCTCCGAGCAGTTCTTC.

Only one count was recorded for this clone. The V call is TRBV29-1, the J call TRBJ1-3; D unresolved. Trimming removed 3 bases at V and 6 bases at J, with 15 bases between. In germline, CDR1 is SQVTM, CDR2 ANQGSEA. The CDR3 covers 14 residues. The CDR3 protein is CSVEVPGGLNTIYF. CDR3 DNA: TGCAGCGTTGAGGTTCCCGGCGGTTTAAACACCATATATTTT.

V and J are TRBV19 and TRBJ1-3; D ambiguous. Deletions cut 10 bases from V and 0 bases from J, with 13 bases between. Looked up from germline, CDR1 is LNHDA and CDR2 is SQIVND (reference sequence). The CDR3 sequence is 14 residues long. DNA for the CDR3: TGTGCCACCTTCGACGGTAGCTCTGGAAACACCATATATTTT. Translating gives CATFDGSSGNTIYF.

The rearrangement joins TRBV5-4 to TRBJ2-1, with 8 bases fitting TRBD1. The CDR3 runs 14 residues. V shed 1 base and J 9 bases; nucleotides not matched to a gene: 6. In germline, CDR1 is SGHNT, CDR2 YYREEE (reference sequence). CDR3 sequence reads: CASSLTTGVIEQFF. The CDR3 bases are TGTGCCAGCAGCTTGACGACAGGGGTGATTGAGCAGTTCTTC.

This sequence joins TRBV19 and TRBJ1-1; 7 nucleotides agree with TRBD1. Germline CDR1 and CDR2: LNHDA and SQIVND (reference sequence). The V gene end was trimmed by 3 bases and the J gene end by 0 bases; junction bases not matched to a gene: 4. This CDR3 has 15 amino acids. The DNA of the CDR3 is TGTGCCAGTAGTATGGGGACAGAAGTGAACACTGAAGCTTTCTTT. Its protein is CASSMGTEVNTEAFF.

The CDR3 loop is CASSHGTRPGEQYF. Written as DNA, the CDR3 is TGCGCCAGCAGCCATGGGACTAGGCCCGGGGAGCAGTACTTC. The chain recombines TRBV4-1 with TRBJ2-7; 8 bases agree with TRBD2. Germline values: CDR1 MGHRA, CDR2 YSYEKL. The V gene end was trimmed by 3 bases and the J gene end by 7 bases; junction bases not matched to a gene: 8. CDR3 size: 14 residues.

This sequence joins TRBV7-9 and TRBJ2-7; TRBD1 agrees at 9 bases. Germline V gene sequence: CDR1 SEHNR, CDR2 FQNEAQ (reference sequence). V was pared by 2 bases and J by 0 bases, with 8 bases of the junction left unmatched. The CDR3 has 17 amino acids. In DNA, the CDR3 is TGTGCCAGCAGCTTATATCTGGGACAGGGAGGCTCCTACGAGCAGTACTTC. It encodes CASSLYLGQGGSYEQYF.

This chain joins TRBV27 and TRBJ2-3; possible D gene TRBD1, 5 bases. The CDR3 has 14 residues. V was trimmed by 5 bases and J by 4 bases, leaving 13 bases between them. The germline V gene encodes CDR1 MNHEY and CDR2 SMNVEV (reference sequence). In nucleotides, the CDR3 is TGTGCCAGCAGTCAGGGTGGTTCGCCAGATACGCAGTATTTT. Its protein product is CASSQGGSPDTQYF.